A single T cell receptor (beta chain) is shown here with its context. These data originate in a study of blood T cell repertoires in COVID-19. Study-wide background: The origin of the acute and convalescent COVID-19 samples was the United States, Italy and Spain. T cells, B-cell-depleted T cells, or PBMCs supplied cDNA or gDNA.

Per the authors' pipeline: By means of reference gene primer amplification, nucleated cell counts were estimated. Assay used: immunoSEQ multiplex PCR; TCRdb lists only in-frame clones, some missing. That table is the source of V, J and clone size, and D and trimming were worked out from the DNA. The table shows around 260,000 clones, with about 88% occurring only once. The TCR was taken from a man aged 18 to 30 with active or convalescent COVID-19. The sample taken for sequencing was peripheral blood.

The CDR3 region is CASSWQGSGELFF. The DNA for the CDR3 is TGCGCCAGCAGCTGGCAGGGCTCCGGGGAGCTGTTTTTT. The chain combines TRBV5-1 with TRBJ2-2, with D perhaps TRBD1 (5 bases). CDR1 SGHRS and CDR2 YFSETQ come from the germline V gene. V was shortened by 3 bases and J by 6 bases, with 9 bases between the two germline ends. The CDR3 covers 13 residues.